This TCR beta chain comes out of a study of T cells expressing NK-cell markers. Overall study: The study drew TCR beta repertoires from sorted CD3+CD56+NKG2C+, CD3+CD56+NKG2C- and CD3+CD56-NKG2C+ T cells. One of the eight sequenced donors was seronegative, whereas the other seven were HCMV-seropositive.

A remark on this clonotype: What it binds is not known.

The study, taken as a whole, reports: The study found dominant NKG2C+ clonotypes at roughly 1.0-8% of CD8+ T cells in over 5 donors.

Germline assignment: CDR1 ENHRY and CDR2 SYGVKD. The CDR3 runs to 14 residues. TCRdb reprocessed the 5' RACE reads and stores each CDR3 protein as one record, lacking DNA. This sample contains under 200,000 distinct CDR3 sequences. The receptor comes from a woman aged 18 to 75 in good health. This sequence joins TRBV10-3 and TRBJ2-4; TCRdb names TRBD1, which stays unverified in the absence of DNA. Sequenced sample: blood T cells: a sorted CD56 or NKG2C T cell subset, CD4+ or CD8+ T cells, or bulk PBMC T cells (not recorded which). This CDR3 reads CAISGDRDGNIQYF.